The rows below give T cell receptor beta chains drawn from one sample of a study of blood T cell repertoires in COVID-19. Data came from immunoSEQ multiplex PCR; TCRdb stores just in-frame clones and leaves some out. Of 150,000 to 200,000 clones listed, less than 85% are singletons. Material: peripheral blood. The receptors originated from a woman aged 40 to 50 with COVID-19, enrolled during active disease. The CDR3 runs from the conserved cysteine through the conserved F or W. A D gene is named only where the DNA matches it firmly. Rows may omit the clone size; those that give it use once, few, many or a size class.

clone size: .; V gene: TRBV7-6; D gene: .; J gene: TRBJ1-5; CDR3 DNA: TGTGCCAGCAGCCAGACCGGCAGGGATATTCTCAATCAGCCCCAGCATTTT; CDR3 protein: CASSQTGRDILNQPQHF
clone size: .; V gene: TRBV10-3; D gene: TRBD1; J gene: TRBJ2-7; CDR3 DNA: TGTGCCATCCGGGACAGGGCCAACTACGAGCAGTACTTC; CDR3 protein: CAIRDRANYEQYF
clone size: .; V gene: TRBV14; D gene: .; J gene: TRBJ1-6; CDR3 DNA: TGTGCCAGCAGCCGGGACATTACGGGATCACCCCTCCACTTT; CDR3 protein: CASSRDITGSPLHF
clone size: .; V gene: TRBV28; D gene: TRBD2; J gene: TRBJ2-1; CDR3 DNA: TGTGCCAGCAGTGGTGGCGGGAGATTTGGTGAGCAGTTCTTC; CDR3 protein: CASSGGGRFGEQFF
clone size: .; V gene: TRBV6-5; D gene: TRBD1; J gene: TRBJ1-2; CDR3 DNA: TGTGCCAGCAGTTACCGACAGGGTGAAGGCTACACCTTC; CDR3 protein: CASSYRQGEGYTF
clone size: .; V gene: TRBV7-8; D gene: TRBD1; J gene: TRBJ2-5; CDR3 DNA: TGTGCCAGCAGCCCCATGACAGGGCCACAAGAGACCCAGTACTTC; CDR3 protein: CASSPMTGPQETQYF
clone size: .; V gene: TRBV3-1/TRBV3-2; D gene: .; J gene: TRBJ2-4; CDR3 DNA: TGTGCCAGCAGCCAAAGCTACGGGAAAAACATTCAGTACTTC; CDR3 protein: CASSQSYGKNIQYF
clone size: .; V gene: TRBV28; D gene: .; J gene: TRBJ2-5; CDR3 DNA: TGTGCCAGCAGCCCCCCGGTCGAGGGCCCAGAGACCCAGTACTTC; CDR3 protein: CASSPPVEGPETQYF
clone size: .; V gene: TRBV27; D gene: .; J gene: TRBJ2-5; CDR3 DNA: TGTGCCAGCAGTTTATGGGTAGCACAAGAGACCCAGTACTTC; CDR3 protein: CASSLWVAQETQYF
clone size: .; V gene: TRBV28; D gene: .; J gene: TRBJ2-1; CDR3 DNA: TGTGCCAGCAGTTTTAAGCCGAGCTCCTACAATGAGCAGTTCTTC; CDR3 protein: CASSFKPSSYNEQFF
clone size: once; V gene: TRBV19; D gene: TRBD2; J gene: TRBJ2-2; CDR3 DNA: TGTGCCAGTAGTACCCCAAGCGGGAGAGGCACCGGGGAGCTGTTTTTT; CDR3 protein: CASSTPSGRGTGELFF
clone size: .; V gene: TRBV5-1; D gene: TRBD1; J gene: TRBJ2-1; CDR3 DNA: TGCGCCAGCAGCTGGGACAGGGATGAGCAGTTCTTC; CDR3 protein: CASSWDRDEQFF
clone size: .; V gene: TRBV5-1; D gene: TRBD2; J gene: TRBJ2-5; CDR3 DNA: TGCGCCAGCAGCCGCTTAGCGGGAAGGGAGGAGACCCAGTACTTC; CDR3 protein: CASSRLAGREETQYF
clone size: .; V gene: TRBV6-1; D gene: .; J gene: TRBJ2-3; CDR3 DNA: TGTGCCAGCAGTTTTGGAGGGAAGGCAGATACGCAGTATTTT; CDR3 protein: CASSFGGKADTQYF
clone size: .; V gene: TRBV19; D gene: TRBD1; J gene: TRBJ1-2; CDR3 DNA: TGTGCCAGTAGTCCGCCGGGACAGAGCTATGGCTACACCTTC; CDR3 protein: CASSPPGQSYGYTF
clone size: .; V gene: TRBV11-2; D gene: .; J gene: TRBJ1-6; CDR3 DNA: TGTGCCAGCAGCCCGCCGGGATTCTATAATTCACCCCTCCACTTT; CDR3 protein: CASSPPGFYNSPLHF
clone size: .; V gene: TRBV7-3; D gene: TRBD2; J gene: TRBJ2-3; CDR3 DNA: TGTGCCAGCAGCTTAGCGGGAGGTTTCGCAGATACGCAGTATTTT; CDR3 protein: CASSLAGGFADTQYF
clone size: .; V gene: TRBV6-5; D gene: .; J gene: TRBJ2-3; CDR3 DNA: TGTGCCAGCAGAGAGGGGGGGAGCACAGATACGCAGTATTTT; CDR3 protein: CASREGGSTDTQYF
clone size: .; V gene: TRBV2; D gene: TRBD1; J gene: TRBJ2-3; CDR3 DNA: TGTGCCAGCAGACCCGGGACAGCTTCCACAGATACGCAGTATTTT; CDR3 protein: CASRPGTASTDTQYF
clone size: .; V gene: TRBV7-9; D gene: TRBD2; J gene: TRBJ2-3; CDR3 DNA: TGTGCCAGCAGCTTTTCGCGGGGGGGAACAGATACGCAGTATTTT; CDR3 protein: CASSFSRGGTDTQYF
clone size: few; V gene: TRBV7-2; D gene: TRBD1; J gene: TRBJ2-7; CDR3 DNA: TGTGCCAGCAGCTTAGCAGGGGGCGCCTCCTACGAGCAGTACTTC; CDR3 protein: CASSLAGGASYEQYF
clone size: .; V gene: TRBV28; D gene: TRBD1; J gene: TRBJ1-1; CDR3 DNA: TGTGCCAGCAGTTTAGGCACAGGGGGGAAAGCTTTCTTT; CDR3 protein: CASSLGTGGKAFF
clone size: .; V gene: TRBV3-1/TRBV3-2; D gene: .; J gene: TRBJ2-5; CDR3 DNA: TGTGCCAGCAGCCAAGGGTCTTCGGGGTTGGAGACCCAGTACTTC; CDR3 protein: CASSQGSSGLETQYF
clone size: .; V gene: TRBV7-9; D gene: TRBD1; J gene: TRBJ1-1; CDR3 DNA: TGTGCCAGCAGCTCCGGACAGGGGCTGAACACTGAAGCTTTCTTT; CDR3 protein: CASSSGQGLNTEAFF
clone size: .; V gene: TRBV2; D gene: TRBD2; J gene: TRBJ2-1; CDR3 DNA: TGTGCCAGCAATCCCCCATCTGGCGGGGGGGCCGTTGAGCAGTTCTTC; CDR3 protein: CASNPPSGGGAVEQFF
clone size: once; V gene: TRBV10-1; D gene: .; J gene: TRBJ2-3; CDR3 DNA: TGCGCCAGCAGTGAGGGGGGCGGGAGAGGCACAGATACGCAGTATTTT; CDR3 protein: CASSEGGGRGTDTQYF
clone size: .; V gene: TRBV29-1; D gene: .; J gene: TRBJ2-2; CDR3 DNA: TGCAGCGTGCTGGACAGCCCGAACACCGGGGAGCTGTTTTTT; CDR3 protein: CSVLDSPNTGELFF
clone size: .; V gene: TRBV4-1; D gene: .; J gene: TRBJ1-5; CDR3 DNA: TGCGCCAGCAGCCAAGTGACAATTTATAGCAATCAGCCCCAGCATTTT; CDR3 protein: CASSQVTIYSNQPQHF
clone size: .; V gene: TRBV28; D gene: .; J gene: TRBJ1-5; CDR3 DNA: TGTGCCAGCAGTTTTACTAAAGAAGGCAATCAGCCCCAGCATTTT; CDR3 protein: CASSFTKEGNQPQHF
clone size: .; V gene: TRBV4-1; D gene: TRBD1; J gene: TRBJ1-1; CDR3 DNA: TGCGCCAGCAGCTTACAGGGGATTAACACTGAAGCTTTCTTT; CDR3 protein: CASSLQGINTEAFF
clone size: .; V gene: TRBV18; D gene: TRBD1; J gene: TRBJ1-2; CDR3 DNA: TGTGCCAGCTCGCAACAAGGGACAGCAGAAAATGGCTACACCTTC; CDR3 protein: CASSQQGTAENGYTF
clone size: once; V gene: TRBV27; D gene: .; J gene: TRBJ1-5; CDR3 DNA: TGTGCCAGTCGCCCGGGAGCCGGGGTAAATCAGCCCCAGCATTTT; CDR3 protein: CASRPGAGVNQPQHF
clone size: .; V gene: TRBV6-5; D gene: .; J gene: TRBJ1-1; CDR3 DNA: TGTGCCAGCAGAAGCCCCCTGGAAGCTTTCTTT; CDR3 protein: CASRSPLEAFF
clone size: once; V gene: TRBV4-1; D gene: TRBD2; J gene: TRBJ2-3; CDR3 DNA: TGCGCCAGCAGCCAAACGGGACTAGCAGTAGATACGCAGTATTTT; CDR3 protein: CASSQTGLAVDTQYF
clone size: .; V gene: TRBV7-8; D gene: .; J gene: TRBJ1-5; CDR3 DNA: TGTGCCAGCAGCCGCCAGGGACACAGTCAGCCCCAGCATTTT; CDR3 protein: CASSRQGHSQPQHF
clone size: .; V gene: TRBV6-6; D gene: .; J gene: TRBJ2-5; CDR3 DNA: TGTGCCAGCAGCCCACGGGAGACCCAGTACTTC; CDR3 protein: CASSPRETQYF
clone size: .; V gene: TRBV5-1; D gene: .; J gene: TRBJ1-3; CDR3 DNA: TGCGCCAGCAGCAACCCGGGACTTGGAAACACCATATATTTT; CDR3 protein: CASSNPGLGNTIYF
clone size: .; V gene: TRBV3-1/TRBV3-2; D gene: .; J gene: TRBJ1-6; CDR3 DNA: TGTGCCAGCAGCCAAGTTCCGGGCGGAGGCTCACCCCTCCACTTT; CDR3 protein: CASSQVPGGGSPLHF
clone size: .; V gene: TRBV29-1; D gene: .; J gene: TRBJ1-1; CDR3 DNA: TGCAGCACCCGACAGAACACTGAAGCTTTCTTT; CDR3 protein: CSTRQNTEAFF
clone size: .; V gene: TRBV19; D gene: .; J gene: TRBJ2-2; CDR3 DNA: TGTGCCAGTAGTATTGCACTGAACACCGGGGAGCTGTTTTTT; CDR3 protein: CASSIALNTGELFF
clone size: .; V gene: TRBV7-6; D gene: TRBD2; J gene: TRBJ2-1; CDR3 DNA: TGTGCCAGCAGCTTAATCCCTAGCGGGGGCTACAATGAGCAGTTCTTC; CDR3 protein: CASSLIPSGGYNEQFF
clone size: .; V gene: TRBV27; D gene: TRBD2; J gene: TRBJ2-7; CDR3 DNA: TGTGCCAGCAGAAATAGCGGGAGGGCCCTCTACGAGCAGTACTTC; CDR3 protein: CASRNSGRALYEQYF
clone size: .; V gene: TRBV28; D gene: TRBD1; J gene: TRBJ1-2; CDR3 DNA: TGTGCCAGCAAACAGGGGCATGGCTACACCTTC; CDR3 protein: CASKQGHGYTF
clone size: .; V gene: TRBV2; D gene: TRBD1; J gene: TRBJ2-1; CDR3 DNA: TGTGCCAGCAGTGAGGACAGGGAGATTGTGAATGAGCAGTTCTTC; CDR3 protein: CASSEDREIVNEQFF
clone size: .; V gene: TRBV6-5; D gene: .; J gene: TRBJ1-3; CDR3 DNA: TGTGCCAGCAGTTACTCTCGAGGCCCCTCTGGAAACACCATATATTTT; CDR3 protein: CASSYSRGPSGNTIYF